These 8 T cell receptor beta chains were all obtained from the same sample, sequenced in a study of blood T cell repertoires in COVID-19. Using immunoSEQ multiplex PCR, the repertoire was profiled, and TCRdb retains in-frame clones only, with some absent. This table has about 250,000 clones, around 79% appearing once. Sequenced material: peripheral blood. These receptors were obtained from a woman older than 75 with acute or convalescent COVID-19.

The chain combines TRBV5-1 with TRBJ2-2; TRBD2 matches at 10 bases. Germline CDR1 is SGHRS and CDR2 is YFSETQ. The CDR3 loop spans 15 amino acids. Trimming took 4 bases from V and 3 from J; bases not matched to a gene: 3. The CDR3 region has the DNA TGCGCCAGCAGCGAAGCGGGAGGGGACACCGGGGAGCTGTTTTTT. Its protein product is CASSEAGGDTGELFF. The full variable domain, in which reference TRBV5-1 and TRBJ2-2 provide the parts outside the CDR3, is KAGVTQTPRYLIKTRGQQVTLSCSPISGHRSVSWYQQTPGQGLQFLFEYFSETQRNKGNFPGRFSGRQFSNSRSEMNVSTLELGDSALYLCASSEAGGDTGELFFGEGSRLTVL.

The V and J genes are TRBV19 and TRBJ1-1; D is perhaps TRBD1 (5 bases). V lost 2 bases, J lost 8 bases, and 15 bases lay in between. The CDR3 loop spans 14 amino acids. CDR1 LNHDA and CDR2 SQIVND come from the germline V gene (reference sequence). CDR3 nucleotide sequence: TGTGCCAGTAGTATAATCGGGACTTCGGGGGAAGCTTTCTTT. This encodes CASSIIGTSGEAFF.

The chain carries TRBV7-2 and TRBJ1-1, with D unclear. Germline V gives CDR1 SGHTA, CDR2 FQGNSA. The V end was cut by 3 bases, the J end by 4 bases, with 9 bases between. The CDR3 covers 13 residues. As DNA, the CDR3 is TGTGCCAGCAGCTTCTTCCGGGGCACTGAAGCTTTCTTT. It is translated as CASSFFRGTEAFF. Variable domain in full (rest from reference TRBV7-2 and TRBJ1-1): GAGVSQSPSNKVTEKGKDVELRCDPISGHTALYWYRQSLGQGLEFLIYFQGNSAPDKSGLPSDRFSAERTGGSVSTLTIQRTQQEDSAVYLCASSFFRGTEAFFGQGTRLTVV.

The chain couples TRBV29-1 to TRBJ2-2; 7 nucleotides match TRBD1. Germline V lookup: CDR1 SQVTM, CDR2 ANQGSEA. CDR3 length: 13 amino acids. V lost 7 bases, J lost 6 bases, and 8 bases stayed unmatched. The CDR3 reads CSGTTGLPGELFF. The CDR3 nucleotides are TGCAGCGGGACGACAGGGCTTCCCGGGGAGCTGTTTTTT.

This chain uses TRBV19 with TRBJ2-3; 9 bases fit TRBD2. The CDR3 sequence is 18 residues long. J was trimmed by 2 bases and V by 3 bases; bases with no gene match: 12. Germline CDR1 is LNHDA and CDR2 is SQIVND (reference sequence). In nucleotides, the CDR3 is TGTGCCAGTAGTATGGCGGGGCGGGGGGGCCGGTACACAGATACGCAGTATTTT. Protein: CASSMAGRGGRYTDTQYF.

The chain is built from TRBV9 and TRBJ2-7, with unresolved D. Germline CDR1 is SGDLS and CDR2 is YYNGEE. Between the trimmed V and J ends, which lost 0 bases and 0 bases, there was a span of 7 bases. This CDR3 region has 14 residues. For the CDR3, the DNA is TGTGCCAGCAGCGTAGGATGGAGCTCCTACGAGCAGTACTTC. Encoded protein: CASSVGWSSYEQYF.

The gene calls are TRBV5-1 and TRBJ1-2; 9 bases are shared with TRBD1. Germline CDR1 is SGHRS and CDR2 is YFSETQ. With 4 bases clipped from V and 4 bases from J, the junction kept 8 bases outside the gene matches. The CDR3 is 15 residues long. CDR3 in DNA: TGCGCCAGCAGCCCGGAGGGGACAGGGTTCTATGGCTACACCTTC. As protein: CASSPEGTGFYGYTF.

J is TRBJ2-2 and V is TRBV2, with 10 bases lining up with TRBD2. The CDR3 sequence is 15 residues long. Germline-derived CDR1 and CDR2 are SNHLY and FYNNEI. With 7 bases clipped from V and 1 base from J, the junction kept 3 bases outside the gene matches. CDR3 region: CASTSGGLNTGELFF. Written as DNA, the CDR3 is TGTGCCAGCACTAGCGGGGGCCTGAACACCGGGGAGCTGTTTTTT.